The clone carrying this T cell receptor beta chain was seen more than once but under ten times. What it recognizes is unknown. This record belongs to a study of beta chain features in type 1 diabetes. Notes on the study in general: The cDNA sequencing approach could over-represent high-TCR-expressing cells. It was among patients, rather than healthy donors, that naive, central memory and Treg TCRB repertoires appeared more similar. Reduced insertions and increased deletions marked VDJ junctions in type 1 diabetes patients.

As every portion of the isolated RNA was reverse transcribed, the sequencing read expressed TCRB transcripts. The protocol was immunoSEQ multiplex PCR, while the TCRdb copy is restricted to in-frame clones and leaves out a portion. The table shows 150,000 to 190,000 clones, with 8.1% occurring only once. Germline V gives CDR1 LNHDA, CDR2 SQIVND (reference sequence). This CDR3 region has 14 residues. Trimming cost V 2 bases and J 3 bases, with 8 bases left between them. Sequencing used central memory CD4+ T cells from blood. This sequence joins TRBV19 and TRBJ1-5; D unclear. This clonotype was obtained from a man aged 18 to 29 in good health. The CDR3 region has the DNA TGTGCCAGTAGTATATCGGAGCCCAATCAGCCCCAGCATTTT. Protein product: CASSISEPNQPQHF.